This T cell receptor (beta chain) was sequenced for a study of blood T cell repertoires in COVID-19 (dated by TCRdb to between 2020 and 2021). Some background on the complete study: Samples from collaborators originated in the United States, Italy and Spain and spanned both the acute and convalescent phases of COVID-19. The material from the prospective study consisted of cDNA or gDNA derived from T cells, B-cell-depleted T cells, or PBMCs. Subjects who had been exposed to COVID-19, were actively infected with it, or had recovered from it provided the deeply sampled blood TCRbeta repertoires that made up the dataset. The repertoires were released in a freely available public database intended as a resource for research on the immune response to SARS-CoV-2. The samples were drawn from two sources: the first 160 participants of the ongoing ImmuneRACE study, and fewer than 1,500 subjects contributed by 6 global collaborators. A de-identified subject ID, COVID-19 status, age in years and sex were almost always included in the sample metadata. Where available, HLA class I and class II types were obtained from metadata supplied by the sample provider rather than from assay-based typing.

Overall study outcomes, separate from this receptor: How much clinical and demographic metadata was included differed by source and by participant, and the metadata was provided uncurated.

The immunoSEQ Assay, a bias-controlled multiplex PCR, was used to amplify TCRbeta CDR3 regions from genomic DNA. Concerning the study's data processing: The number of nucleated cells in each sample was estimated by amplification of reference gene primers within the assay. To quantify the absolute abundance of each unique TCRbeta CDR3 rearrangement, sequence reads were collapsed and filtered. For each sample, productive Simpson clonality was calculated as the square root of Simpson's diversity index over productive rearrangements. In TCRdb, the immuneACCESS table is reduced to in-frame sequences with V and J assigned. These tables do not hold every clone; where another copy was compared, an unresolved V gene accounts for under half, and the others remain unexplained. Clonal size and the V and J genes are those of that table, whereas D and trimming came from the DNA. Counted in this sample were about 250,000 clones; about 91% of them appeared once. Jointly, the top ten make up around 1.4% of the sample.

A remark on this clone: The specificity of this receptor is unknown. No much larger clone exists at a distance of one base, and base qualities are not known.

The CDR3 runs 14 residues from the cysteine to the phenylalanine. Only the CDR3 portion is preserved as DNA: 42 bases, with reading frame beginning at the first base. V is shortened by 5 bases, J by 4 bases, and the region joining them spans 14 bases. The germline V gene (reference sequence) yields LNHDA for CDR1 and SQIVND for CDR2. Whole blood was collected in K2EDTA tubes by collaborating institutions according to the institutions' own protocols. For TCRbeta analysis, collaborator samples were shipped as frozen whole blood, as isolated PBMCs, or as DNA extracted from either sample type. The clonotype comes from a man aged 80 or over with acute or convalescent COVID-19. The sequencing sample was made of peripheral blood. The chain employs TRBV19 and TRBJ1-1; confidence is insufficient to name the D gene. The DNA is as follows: TGTGCCAGTAGTCGCACAGCGGGCGGCACTGAAGCTTTCTTT. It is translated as CASSRTAGGTEAFF.